In this sample, the clone carrying this T cell receptor (beta chain) turned up a few times. The CDR3 loop spans 13 amino acids. V gave up 6 bases and J gave up 3 bases, with 8 bases separating them. Germline values: CDR1 LNHDA, CDR2 SQIVND (reference sequence). Methods used by the authors: Estimation of nucleated cell counts was performed using reference gene primer amplification. Sequencing was performed with immunoSEQ multiplex PCR; in TCRdb, only in-frame clones are kept and a portion is missing. For V, J and clone size, that table is used; D and trimming come from the DNA. The table has 32,000 or so clones, 75% to 90% seen once. This specimen belongs to a study of blood T cell repertoires in COVID-19. Looking at the study overall: Spain, Italy and the United States supplied samples that represented acute and convalescent COVID-19. Sources were T cells, B-cell-depleted T cells, or PBMCs; the material itself was cDNA or gDNA.

The TCR sequence derives from a man aged 50-60 years with active or convalescent COVID-19. The V gene is TRBV19, the J gene TRBJ2-2; D unclear. Sequenced material: peripheral blood. CDR3 sequence (DNA): TGTGCCAGTAGCAGGTGGGACACCGGGGAGCTGTTTTTT. It encodes CASSRWDTGELFF.